A single sample gave rise to the 16 T cell receptor beta chains below, sequenced in a study of OX40 agonist ivuxolimab in advanced cancers. Clones were sequenced by immunoSEQ multiplex PCR, and TCRdb holds only the in-frame ones, with some missing. The sample has about 38,000 clones, around four fifths seen once. Sequences were derived from CD4+ or CD8+ T cells sorted from blood, sampled in a trial of the OX40 agonist ivuxolimab. The origin of the receptors is an adult with an advanced solid tumor such as melanoma, head and neck, liver or kidney cancer.

This chain connects TRBV4-2 to TRBJ1-2, with TRBD1 as a possible D gene (5 bases). The CDR3 loop spans 18 amino acids. The V end lost 2 bases, the J end lost 1 base, and 20 bases lay between the germline ends. The germline V gene encodes CDR1 LGHNA and CDR2 YNFKEQ. CDR3 coding DNA: TGTGCCAGCAGCCAACAACTAATAGGACAACATTATAACTATGGCTACACCTTC. Its protein is CASSQQLIGQHYNYGYTF.

J is TRBJ2-5 and V is TRBV11-2; no clear D. V lost 8 bases and J 2 bases, leaving 12 bases between the germline ends. Per germline, CDR1 SGHAT and CDR2 FQNNGV. There are 13 residues in the CDR3. In nucleotides, the CDR3 is TGTGCCAGCGGTCCCAGGCGGCAAGAGACCCAGTACTTC. This translates into CASGPRRQETQYF.

This rearrangement joins TRBV5-1 to TRBJ2-1; the match to TRBD2 covers 15 bases. The CDR3 extends over 18 amino acids. The J segment lost 1 base and the V segment lost 3 bases, leaving 5 bases of the junction unmatched. Germline V gene sequence: CDR1 SGHRS, CDR2 YFSETQ. CDR3 amino acids: CASSSPGLAGGSYNEQFF. The CDR3 DNA follows: TGCGCCAGCAGCTCGCCGGGACTAGCGGGGGGTTCCTACAATGAGCAGTTCTTC.

The chain has TRBV7-2 and TRBJ2-7; no clear D gene. Trimming left V 0 bases short and J 2 bases short, with 11 bases between. The CDR3 runs to 15 residues. From germline, CDR1 is SGHTA and CDR2 FQGNSA. CDR3 amino acids: CASSLAPGKPYEQYF. CDR3 nucleotide sequence: TGTGCCAGCAGCTTAGCGCCAGGTAAACCCTACGAGCAGTACTTC.

The chain uses TRBV4-1 and TRBJ1-3; 7 bases are a match to TRBD1. After removal of 1 base from V and 4 bases from J, the junction contained 1 base not matched to a gene. Per the germline V gene, CDR1 is MGHRA and CDR2 is YSYEKL. The CDR3 totals 14 residues. DNA of the CDR3: TGCGCCAGCAGCCAAGCGGGACAGGGAAACACCATATATTTT. This codes for CASSQAGQGNTIYF.

The V and J genes are TRBV10-3 and TRBJ1-1; D remains ambiguous. Germline-derived CDR1 and CDR2 are ENHRY and SYGVKD. The CDR3 totals 13 residues. Between the trimmed V and J ends, which lost 0 bases and 1 base, there was a span of 3 bases. This CDR3 is CAISESENTEAFF. The CDR3 DNA is TGTGCCATCAGTGAGTCGGAGAACACTGAAGCTTTCTTT.

The chain employs TRBV4-3 and TRBJ1-1; 8 nucleotides match TRBD1. CDR1 LGHNA and CDR2 YSLEER come from the germline V gene. Trimming cost V 3 bases and J 1 base; bases outside gene matches: 4. This CDR3 comprises 15 residues. The CDR3 DNA reads as TGCGCCAGCAGCCACCGGACAGGGAGGAACACTGAAGCTTTCTTT. As protein: CASSHRTGRNTEAFF.

The V call is TRBV30, the J call TRBJ1-1, with a weak D call TRBD1 (5 bases). With 1 base removed from V and 11 bases from J, the gap between germline ends came to 17 bases. The CDR3 is 13 residues long. Germline values: CDR1 GTSNPN, CDR2 SVGIG (reference sequence). CDR3 amino acids: CAWSGIRASSAFF. The CDR3 region has the DNA TGTGCCTGGAGTGGGATCAGGGCATCCTCCGCTTTCTTT.

The gene calls are TRBV6-5 and TRBJ2-7, with D perhaps TRBD1 (6 bases). With 5 bases removed from V and 2 bases from J, the gap between germline ends came to 16 bases. Germline V lookup: CDR1 MNHEY, CDR2 SVGAGI. The length of the CDR3 is 15 residues. Written as DNA, the CDR3 is TGTGCCAGCAGTGGTCTTGGGGCAGGGGCCTACGAGCAGTACTTC. It yields the protein CASSGLGAGAYEQYF.

This chain connects TRBV27 to TRBJ2-1; D possibly matches TRBD1 or TRBD2 (5 bases each). V was cut by 6 bases and J by 7 bases, with 13 bases left in between. The CDR3 contains 13 residues. Germline lookup yields CDR1 MNHEY and CDR2 SMNVEV (reference sequence). The CDR3 nucleotides are TGTGCCAGCAGAGGGGCTACGGGAAATGAGCAGTTCTTC. It translates to CASRGATGNEQFF.

In its sample, this clone was seen once. V is TRBV29-1 and J is TRBJ2-2; D not certain. The CDR3 is made up of 11 amino acids. Germline V gene lookup returns CDR1 SQVTM and CDR2 ANQGSEA. V shed 4 bases and J shed 4 bases, with 4 bases lying between them. Here the CDR3 reads CSVVRTGELFF. In nucleotides, the CDR3 is TGCAGCGTTGTCCGCACCGGGGAGCTGTTTTTT.

The chain couples TRBV5-8 to TRBJ1-3; D is ambiguous. The CDR3 is 15 residues long. Deletions cut 4 bases from V and 0 bases from J, with 11 bases between. Germline loops: CDR1 SGHTS, CDR2 YDEGEE. The CDR3: CASSLRIASGNTIYF. CDR3 sequence (DNA): TGTGCCAGCAGCCTGAGGATCGCCTCTGGAAACACCATATATTTT.

This clone was seen more than once but under ten times. The chain carries TRBV19 and TRBJ2-1; 12 bases agree with TRBD2. This CDR3 comprises 15 residues. V dropped 5 bases and J dropped 4; count of bases not matched to a gene: 3. Germline loops: CDR1 LNHDA, CDR2 SQIVND (reference sequence). Here the CDR3 reads CASSWTSGEYNEQFF. The CDR3 nucleotides read TGTGCCAGTAGTTGGACTAGCGGGGAATACAATGAGCAGTTCTTC.

V usage is TRBV9 and J usage is TRBJ2-1, with D possibly matching TRBD2 (5 bases). CDR3 length: 12 residues. The germline V gene encodes CDR1 SGDLS and CDR2 YYNGEE. Trimming cost V 2 bases and J 6 bases, with 6 bases left between them. CDR3 amino acids: CASSVGVNEQFF. In DNA form, the CDR3 reads TGTGCCAGCAGCGTCGGGGTCAATGAGCAGTTCTTC.

The CDR3, as DNA: TGCGCCAGCAGCCCCTCCGGGACAGGGTATTCACCCCTCCACTTT. This translates into CASSPSGTGYSPLHF. The chain couples TRBV4-3 to TRBJ1-6; 9 bases fit TRBD1. Trimming took 4 bases from V and 8 from J; bases not matched to a gene: 6. Germline CDR1 is LGHNA and CDR2 is YSLEER. The CDR3 has 15 residues.

The chain carries TRBV27 and TRBJ2-1; the D is unclear. The V and J ends lost 0 bases and 10 bases respectively, with 19 bases between them. Germline loops: CDR1 MNHEY, CDR2 SMNVEV (reference sequence). This CDR3 has 16 amino acids. The CDR3 DNA reads TGTGCCAGCAGTTTATCAATCGGTCTTCCTTTTGGGGAGCAGTTCTTC. Translating it yields CASSLSIGLPFGEQFF.